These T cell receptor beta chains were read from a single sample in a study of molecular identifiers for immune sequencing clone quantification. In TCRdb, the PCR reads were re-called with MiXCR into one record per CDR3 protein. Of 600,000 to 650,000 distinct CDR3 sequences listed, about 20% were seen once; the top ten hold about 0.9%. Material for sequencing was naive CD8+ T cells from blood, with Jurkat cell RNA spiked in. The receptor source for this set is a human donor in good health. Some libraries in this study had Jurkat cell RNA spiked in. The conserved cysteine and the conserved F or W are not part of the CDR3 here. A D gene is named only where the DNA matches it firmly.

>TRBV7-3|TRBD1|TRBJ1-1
ASSEQGAGYTEAF
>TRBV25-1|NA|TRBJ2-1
ASSGSSNEQF
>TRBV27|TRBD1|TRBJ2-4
ASSLGQGRDIQY
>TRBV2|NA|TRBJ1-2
AKRTGVGYT
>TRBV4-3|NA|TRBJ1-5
ASSQDRYANQPQH
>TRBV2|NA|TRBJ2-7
ATSGGYSYEQY
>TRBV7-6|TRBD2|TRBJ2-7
ASSLSEEGGSYEQY
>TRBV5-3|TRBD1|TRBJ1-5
ASSPGQGWVPNQPQH
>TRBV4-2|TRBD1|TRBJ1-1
ASSHMTGGTEAF
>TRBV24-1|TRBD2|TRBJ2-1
ATSEPASGSYNEQF
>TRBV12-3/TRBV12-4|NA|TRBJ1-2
AGSLGIRYT
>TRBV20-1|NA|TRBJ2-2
SASEGMGTGELF
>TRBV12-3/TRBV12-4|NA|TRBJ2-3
ASSIPSWGSTDTQY
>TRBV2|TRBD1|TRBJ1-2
ASSEGVGTGGYSIYGYT
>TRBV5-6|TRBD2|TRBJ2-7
ASSWDYRPYEQY
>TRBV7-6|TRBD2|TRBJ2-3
ASSSWTSGGTDTQY
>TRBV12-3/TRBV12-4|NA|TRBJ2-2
ASSFRGTNEELF
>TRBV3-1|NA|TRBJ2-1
ASSQVTGKSYNEQF
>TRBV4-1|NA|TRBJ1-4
ASSQEQGRNNEKLF
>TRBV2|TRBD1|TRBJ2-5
ASREGATLQETQY
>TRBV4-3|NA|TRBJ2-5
ASSQGSGAGTQY
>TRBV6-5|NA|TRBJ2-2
ASSPDRSEGSGELF
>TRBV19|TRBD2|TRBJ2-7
ASRPGLAHEQY
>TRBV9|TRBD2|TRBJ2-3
ASSVNLAGTTDTQY
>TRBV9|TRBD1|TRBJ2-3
ASSAWTGGQTDTQY
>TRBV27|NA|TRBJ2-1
ASSSLNGGTSYNEQF
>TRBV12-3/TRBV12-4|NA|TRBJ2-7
ASSPTLSEQY
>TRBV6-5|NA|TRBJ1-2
ASSYSTQSGYT
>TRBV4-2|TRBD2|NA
ASSQRLAGGPYNEQY
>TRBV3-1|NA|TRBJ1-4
ASSQGGVRVF
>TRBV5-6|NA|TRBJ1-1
ASSLEWGRTEAF
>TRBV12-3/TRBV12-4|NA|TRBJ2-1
ASTKSRFENNEQF
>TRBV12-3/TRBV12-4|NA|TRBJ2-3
ASSLSESTDTQY
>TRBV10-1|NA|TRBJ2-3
ASSEDSPSTDTQY
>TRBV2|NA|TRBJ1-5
ASREYSNQPQH
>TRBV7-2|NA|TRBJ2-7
ASSAGGPYEQY